One sample yielded the 24 T cell receptor beta chains listed below, sequenced in a study of shared clonotypes between healthy human individuals. Here immunoSEQ multiplex PCR was the method, and the copy in TCRdb shows in-frame clones only, minus some. The data contain about a million clones, roughly 72% of them seen just once; the ten biggest clones take up around 1.5%. The sequenced material came from memory CD4+ T cells sorted from blood. Specified subset: CD45RA-negative fraction. These receptors all come from a man between 18 and 29 years old in good health.

This chain joins TRBV10-3 and TRBJ1-4, with D uncertain. The CDR3 loop spans 14 amino acids. V gave up 0 bases and J gave up 8 bases, with 10 bases separating them. Germline assignment: CDR1 ENHRY and CDR2 SYGVKD. The CDR3 sequence is CAISESRAVEKLFF. The CDR3 DNA follows: TGTGCCATCAGTGAGTCGAGGGCTGTGGAAAAACTGTTTTTT.

This clone is a singleton in its sample. The chain links TRBV28 to TRBJ1-5; no definite D call. This CDR3 is 14 amino acids long. Germline CDR1 MDHEN, CDR2 SYDVKM. V was clipped by 7 bases and J by 2 bases, with 12 bases between them. The CDR3 bases are TGTGCCAGCATGGGAGGGAAGGGCAATCAGCCCCAGCATTTT. Residues: CASMGGKGNQPQHF.

A single count supports this clone. V and J are TRBV2 and TRBJ2-3; 12 nucleotides match TRBD2. CDR3 length equals 15 residues. With 8 bases clipped from V and 2 bases from J, the junction kept 5 bases outside the gene matches. The germline CDR1 and CDR2 sequences are SNHLY and FYNNEI. CDR3 nucleotide sequence: TGTGCCAGCGGTCCTAGCGGGGGGGCCACAGATACGCAGTATTTT. It codes for CASGPSGGATDTQYF.

As to this clone: Since a much larger clone is just one base distant, this may be a read error. The CDR3 region has the DNA TGCGCCAGCAGTTACACTAGGACCGGGGAGCTGTTTTTT. Its translation: CASSYTRTGELFF. The chain carries TRBV6-6 and TRBJ2-2, with D maybe TRBD2 (5 bases). Germline V gene sequence: CDR1 MNHNY, CDR2 SVGAGI (reference sequence). CDR3 length: 13 amino acids.

J is TRBJ2-2 and V is TRBV7-2; a possible D gene is TRBD1 (6 bases). Trimming removed 3 bases at V and 5 bases at J, with 10 bases between. CDR3 length equals 14 residues. CDR1 and CDR2 from the germline V gene are SGHTA and FQGNSA. The CDR3 DNA follows: TGTGCCAGCAGCTTCAGGGGACCTACCGGGGAGCTGTTTTTT. Protein: CASSFRGPTGELFF.

Points on this clone: Distinct nucleotide sequences in the sample also encode this CDR3. This chain links TRBV6-1 with TRBJ2-1; D is uncertain. Germline CDR1 is MNHNS and CDR2 is SASEGT. V was pared by 3 bases and J by 4 bases, with 4 bases between. The CDR3 contains 12 residues. CDR3 in DNA: TGTGCCAGCAGTGAGCTATACAATGAGCAGTTCTTC. Its protein is CASSELYNEQFF.

The chain joins TRBV15 to TRBJ2-1; tentatively, D is TRBD1 or TRBD2 (5 bases each). Germline V CDR1 and CDR2: LNHNV, YYDKDF (reference sequence). Deletions cut 3 bases from V and 0 bases from J, with 18 bases between. This CDR3 has 18 residues. The CDR3: CATSRLLGWGTSYNEQFF. As DNA, the CDR3 is TGTGCCACCAGCAGGTTATTAGGGTGGGGGACCTCCTACAATGAGCAGTTCTTC. Filled out from reference TRBV15 and TRBJ2-1, the complete variable domain reads DAMVIQNPRYQVTQFGKPVTLSCSQTLNHNVMYWYQQKSSQAPKLLFHYYDKDFNNEADTPDNFQSRRPNTSFCFLDIRSPGLGDTAMYLCATSRLLGWGTSYNEQFFGPGTRLTVL.

The CDR3: CASSPQIQGAGETQYF. The CDR3 coding sequence is TGTGCCAGCTCACCACAAATACAGGGTGCTGGGGAGACCCAGTACTTC. V is TRBV18 and J is TRBJ2-5; maybe TRBD1 (6 bases). Looked up from germline, CDR1 is KGHSH and CDR2 is LQKENI. V lost 1 base and J lost 5, with 17 bases in between. There are 16 residues in the CDR3.

CDR3: CASRSTGVGEQYF. The CDR3, as DNA: TGTGCCAGCAGGTCGACGGGGGTGGGCGAGCAGTACTTC. This chain uses TRBV7-2 with TRBJ2-7, with D perhaps matching TRBD2 (6 bases). Germline V gives CDR1 SGHTA, CDR2 FQGNSA. This CDR3 has 13 amino acids. Trimming stripped 6 bases from V and 6 bases from J, with 15 bases between.

This clone was picked up one time. The chain combines TRBV28 with TRBJ1-3, with 9 bases aligning to TRBD1. The V segment lost 5 bases and the J segment 2 bases; nucleotides outside the gene matches: 7. The CDR3 extends over 16 amino acids. In germline, CDR1 is MDHEN, CDR2 SYDVKM. CDR3 nucleotide sequence: TGTGCCAGCAGTCCCCGGGACAGGGTAGCTGGAAACACCATATATTTT. Its protein product is CASSPRDRVAGNTIYF.

The chain couples TRBV10-3 to TRBJ1-5, with a weak D call TRBD1 (6 bases). The CDR3 totals 15 residues. Trimming removed 4 bases from V and 2 bases from J, with 12 bases in between. Germline V lookup: CDR1 ENHRY, CDR2 SYGVKD. CDR3 sequence reads: CAISAGGGGNQPQHF. The CDR3 DNA reads as TGTGCCATCAGTGCCGGAGGGGGAGGCAATCAGCCCCAGCATTTT.

The chain employs TRBV4-2 and TRBJ2-3, with 9 bases matching TRBD2. The CDR3 runs 15 residues. Germline trimming cut 1 base from V and 3 bases from J; bases unmatched to any gene: 2. CDR1 and CDR2 from the germline V gene are LGHNA and YNFKEQ. CDR3 sequence reads: CASSQGGGATDTQYF. DNA of the CDR3: TGTGCCAGCAGCCAAGGCGGGGGGGCGACAGATACGCAGTATTTT.

The rearrangement uses TRBV4-3 and TRBJ1-4; D is ambiguous. V lost 4 bases and J lost 0, with 24 bases in between. Germline values: CDR1 LGHNA, CDR2 YSLEER. This CDR3 region has 20 residues. For the CDR3, the DNA is TGCGCCAGCAGCCTTAATTTACGAACCGCAGGCGTTGCAACTAATGAAAAACTGTTTTTT. Translated: CASSLNLRTAGVATNEKLFF.

The chain employs TRBV27 and TRBJ2-5; the D gene is possibly TRBD2 (5 bases). This CDR3 has 13 amino acids. Germline loops: CDR1 MNHEY, CDR2 SMNVEV (reference sequence). V lost 3 bases to trimming and J lost 5 bases, with 10 bases between them. The CDR3 loop is CASSFREGETQYF. As DNA, the CDR3 is TGTGCCAGCAGTTTTCGGGAAGGTGAGACCCAGTACTTC.

The rearrangement links TRBV12-2 to TRBJ1-2. TRBV12-2 is shown as a pseudogene. The CDR3 is 17 amino acids. CDR3 protein: CASRFLRKGRINYGYTF. The CDR3 DNA follows: TGTGCAAGTCGCTTCTTACGAAAAGGACGGATTAACTATGGCTACACCTTC.

The CDR3 is CASSLEGGMDESNQPQHF. The CDR3, as DNA: TGCGCCAGCAGCTTGGAGGGGGGAATGGACGAGAGCAATCAGCCCCAGCATTTT. The V call is TRBV5-1, the J call TRBJ1-5, with D perhaps TRBD1 (6 bases). The CDR3 spans 18 residues. V lost 0 bases to trimming and J lost 1 base, with 17 bases between them. CDR1 is SGHRS and CDR2 is YFSETQ in the germline V gene. The full variable domain, with the rest looked up from reference TRBV5-1 and TRBJ1-5, is KAGVTQTPRYLIKTRGQQVTLSCSPISGHRSVSWYQQTPGQGLQFLFEYFSETQRNKGNFPGRFSGRQFSNSRSEMNVSTLELGDSALYLCASSLEGGMDESNQPQHFGDGTRLSIL.

The chain has TRBV7-2 and TRBJ2-5; D remains ambiguous. The CDR3 has 16 amino acids. V was cut by 1 base and J by 5 bases, with 17 bases left in between. The V gene's germline CDR1 is SGHTA and CDR2 FQGNSA. CDR3 nucleotide sequence: TGTGCCAGCAGCTTAGTTGCTGCGTCTCCTGGGGAGACCCAGTACTTC. The encoded protein is CASSLVAASPGETQYF.

The count of this clone is one. V and J are TRBV7-9 and TRBJ2-3; 7 bases map to TRBD2. The V and J ends lost 5 bases and 4 bases, in that order; junction bases with no gene match: 15. Germline CDR1 SEHNR, CDR2 FQNEAQ (reference sequence). There are 17 residues in the CDR3. CDR3 residues: CASSALGEGKISDTQYF. Here the CDR3 DNA reads TGTGCCAGCAGCGCCTTGGGGGAGGGAAAAATTTCAGATACGCAGTATTTT.

This clone has a handful of counts. This sequence joins TRBV7-9 and TRBJ1-1, with D unresolved. Trimming stripped 5 bases from V and 1 base from J, with 11 bases between. Germline V gene data show CDR1 as SEHNR and CDR2 as FQNEAQ (reference sequence). There are 14 residues in the CDR3. The CDR3 reads CASSPLRRNTEAFF. CDR3 bases: TGTGCCAGCAGCCCCTTAAGGCGGAACACTGAAGCTTTCTTT.

The sample holds many counts of this clone. The chain carries TRBV28 and TRBJ1-6, with D tentatively TRBD1 (5 bases). V shed 2 bases and J shed 9 bases, with 11 bases lying between them. This CDR3 spans 14 amino acids. CDR1 MDHEN and CDR2 SYDVKM come from the germline V gene. In DNA form, the CDR3 reads TGTGCCAGCAGTTTACAGGGCCATGGTTCACCCCTCCACTTT. Translating it yields CASSLQGHGSPLHF. The complete variable domain, with remaining parts taken from reference TRBV28 and TRBJ1-6, reads DVKVTQSSRYLVKRTGEKVFLECVQDMDHENMFWYRQDPGLGLRLIYFSYDVKMKEKGDIPEGYSVSREKKERFSLILESASTNQTSMYLCASSLQGHGSPLHFGNGTRLTVT.

The chain carries TRBV19 and TRBJ2-5; maybe TRBD1 (6 bases). The CDR3 sequence is 15 residues long. V lost 4 bases, J lost 5 bases, and 17 bases lay in between. Germline CDR1 reads LNHDA; CDR2 reads SQIVND (reference sequence). CDR3 bases: TGTGCCAGTAGTAGTTCCAGGGGAACCCAGGAGACCCAGTACTTC. Protein sequence: CASSSSRGTQETQYF.

The CDR3 coding sequence is TGTGCCAGCAGCTTAGTTTCCGCCACCGGGGAGCTGTTTTTT. Translated, it gives CASSLVSATGELFF. The chain employs TRBV7-2 and TRBJ2-2; no reliable D call. This CDR3 has 14 amino acids. CDR1 is SGHTA and CDR2 is FQGNSA in the germline V gene. With 1 base removed from V and 4 bases from J, the gap between germline ends came to 7 bases.

The J gene is TRBJ1-4, the V gene TRBV25-1, with a tentative D call TRBD1 (5 bases). The CDR3 has 15 amino acids. With 1 base removed from V and 5 bases from J, the gap between germline ends came to 11 bases. Germline V gene data show CDR1 as MGHDK and CDR2 as SYGVNS. The chain's CDR3 is CASSEFTGTNEKLFF. CDR3 in DNA: TGTGCCAGCAGTGAATTCACTGGGACGAATGAAAAACTGTTTTTT.

The chain employs TRBV27 and TRBJ2-7, with a weak D call TRBD2 (7 bases). CDR3 length: 13 residues. The V end was cut by 6 bases, the J end by 1 base, with 10 bases between. Per the germline V gene, CDR1 is MNHEY and CDR2 is SMNVEV (reference sequence). DNA of the CDR3: TGTGCCAGCAGGCGGGGGCTTTCCTACGAGCAGTACTTC. Encoded protein: CASRRGLSYEQYF.